This entry is about one TCR beta chain. Its antigen is as yet unknown. This specimen belongs to a study of shared clonotypes between healthy human individuals. Study-wide results and limits: An effect of sequencing depth on clonotype sharing among donors was expected.

The CDR3 is 16 residues long. For each subset, genomic DNA was distributed in equal portions over several immunoSEQ plates. The data were produced by immunoSEQ multiplex PCR, yet TCRdb's version contains in-frame clones alone and is incomplete. The table lists around 1,000,000 clones, about 80% of them singletons. Both subsets, CD45RA+ naive and CD45RA-negative memory, were split from the CD4+ cells. The sequence came from a man aged 18-30 years in good health. Some clones in this sample may be carry-over from other donors' samples. Input material: memory CD4+ T cells from PBMCs. As for subset: CD45RA-negative fraction. This chain links TRBV12-2 with TRBJ1-2; the DNA was not compared with TRBD1, the D call given in the table. TRBV12-2 has pseudogene status. The CDR3 spells CASRLFPGVDYYGYTF. CDR3 coding DNA: TGTGCAAGTCGCTTATTTCCAGGGGTGGACTACTATGGCTACACCTTC.